This T cell receptor beta chain was obtained from a study of PD-L1 blockade in urothelial cancer. Study information: Once treatment had started, blood was analyzed at 3 weeks (second dose) and again at 6 weeks. Study-wide results and caveats: Pretreatment peripheral blood TCR clonality that fell below the median predicted better survival among the patients studied.

On this clone itself: Its antigen is not identified.

Repertoires were generated with immunoSEQ multiplex PCR, while TCRdb's copy carries only in-frame clones and drops some. The sample has 95,000 to 100,000 clones; around 90% are singletons. Noted time point: pretreatment peripheral blood. Patients suffered from locally advanced or metastatic urothelial carcinoma. The V end lost 3 bases, the J end lost 1 base, and 10 bases lay between the germline ends. Germline V gene data show CDR1 as SGHTA and CDR2 as FQGNSA. The length of the CDR3 is 15 residues. Sequences were derived from PBMCs, sampled around atezolizumab (anti-PD-L1) treatment. The sequence came from a man in his sixties with urothelial cancer. The V and J genes are TRBV7-2 and TRBJ1-3, with unresolved D. CDR3 amino acids: CASSFLTSSGNTIYF. In DNA, the CDR3 is TGTGCCAGCAGCTTCCTGACATCTTCTGGAAACACCATATATTTT.